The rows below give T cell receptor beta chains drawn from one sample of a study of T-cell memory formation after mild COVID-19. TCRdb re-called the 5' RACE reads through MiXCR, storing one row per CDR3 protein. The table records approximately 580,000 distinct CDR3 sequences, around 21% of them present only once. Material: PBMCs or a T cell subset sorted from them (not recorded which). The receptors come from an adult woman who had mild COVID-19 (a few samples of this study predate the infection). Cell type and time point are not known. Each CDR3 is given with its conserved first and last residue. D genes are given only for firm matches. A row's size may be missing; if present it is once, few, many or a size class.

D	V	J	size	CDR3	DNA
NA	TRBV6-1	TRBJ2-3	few	CASSEATQGYSTDTQYF	TGTGCCAGCAGTGAAGCCACTCAGGGGTATAGCACAGATACGCAGTATTTT
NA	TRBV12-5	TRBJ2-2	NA	CASATPVALNTGELFF	TGTGCTAGTGCTACCCCAGTTGCTTTGAACACCGGGGAGCTGTTTTTT
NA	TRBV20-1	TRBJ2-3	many	CSARDFLDTQYF	TGCAGTGCTAGAGATTTCCTAGATACGCAGTATTTT
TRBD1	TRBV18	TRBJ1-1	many	CASFTGQGGTEAFF	TGTGCCAGCTTTACGGGACAGGGAGGCACTGAAGCTTTCTTT
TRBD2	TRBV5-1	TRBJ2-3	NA	CASSLYRASGAADTQYF	TGCGCCAGCAGCTTGTACCGGGCTAGCGGGGCAGCAGATACGCAGTATTTT
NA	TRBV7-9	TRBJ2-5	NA	CASTRAREQETQYF	TGTGCCAGCACCAGAGCACGGGAACAAGAGACCCAGTACTTC
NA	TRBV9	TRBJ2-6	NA	CASSEVISSGANVLTF	TGTGCCAGCAGCGAGGTGATTAGCTCTGGGGCCAACGTCCTGACTTTC
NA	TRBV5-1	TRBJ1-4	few	CASRAALTTNEKLFF	TGCGCCAGCAGGGCAGCCCTTACAACTAATGAAAAACTGTTTTTT
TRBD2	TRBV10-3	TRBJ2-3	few	CAISETVGTSGGSPKADTQYF	TGTGCCATCAGTGAGACAGTGGGGACTAGCGGGGGGTCTCCCAAAGCAGATACGCAGTATTTT
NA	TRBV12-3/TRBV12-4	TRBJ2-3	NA	CASRRAPSTDTQYF	TGTGCCAGCAGACGGGCCCCTAGCACAGATACGCAGTATTTT
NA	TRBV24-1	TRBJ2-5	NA	CATSDLRTDQETQYF	TGTGCCACCAGTGATTTGAGGACAGACCAAGAGACCCAGTACTTC
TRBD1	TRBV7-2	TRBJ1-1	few	CASSLRGGPAEAFF	TGTGCCAGCAGCCTCAGGGGGGGGCCAGCTGAAGCTTTCTTT
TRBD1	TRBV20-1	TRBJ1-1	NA	CSAREQDRVRTEAFF	TGCAGTGCTAGAGAGCAGGACAGGGTCAGGACTGAAGCTTTCTTT
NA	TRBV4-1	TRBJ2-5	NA	CASSQALLRRGQETQYF	TGCGCCAGCAGCCAAGCCCTTTTGCGAAGAGGCCAAGAGACCCAGTACTTC
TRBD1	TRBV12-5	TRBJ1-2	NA	CASGLGGTEYGYTF	TGTGCTAGTGGTTTGGGCGGGACAGAATATGGCTACACCTTC
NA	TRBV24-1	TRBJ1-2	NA	CATSDLRMDGYTF	TGTGCCACCAGTGATTTACGGATGGATGGCTACACCTTC
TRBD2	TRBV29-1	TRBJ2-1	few	CSVGRGTSGSISYNEQFF	TGCAGCGTTGGGAGGGGGACTAGCGGGAGTATCTCCTACAATGAGCAGTTCTTC
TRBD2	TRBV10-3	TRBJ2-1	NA	CAISASGSYNEQFF	TGTGCCATCAGTGCTAGCGGGAGCTACAATGAGCAGTTCTTC
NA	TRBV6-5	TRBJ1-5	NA	CASSKPGQNQPQHF	TGTGCCAGCAGTAAACCAGGACAGAATCAGCCCCAGCATTTT
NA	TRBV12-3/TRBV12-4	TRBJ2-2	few	CASRSLRTGELFF	TGTGCCAGCAGATCCTTAAGAACCGGGGAGCTGTTTTTT
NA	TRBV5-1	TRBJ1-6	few	CASSLGQPPLHF	TGCGCCAGCAGCTTGGGTCAGCCACCCCTCCACTTT
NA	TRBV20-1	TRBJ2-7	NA	CSAKEIGQSEQYF	TGCAGTGCTAAGGAAATAGGACAGAGCGAGCAGTACTTC
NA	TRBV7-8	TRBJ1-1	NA	CASSLGGRMTLNTEAFF	TGTGCCAGCAGCTTAGGGGGACGGATGACCCTGAACACTGAAGCTTTCTTT
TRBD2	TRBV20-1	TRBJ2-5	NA	CSARERLAGAGTQYF	TGCAGTGCTAGAGAGAGGCTAGCGGGGGCTGGGACCCAGTACTTC
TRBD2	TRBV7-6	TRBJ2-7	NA	CASSLEPPSGSYYEQYF	TGTGCCAGCAGCTTAGAGCCCCCTAGCGGGAGTTATTACGAGCAGTACTTC
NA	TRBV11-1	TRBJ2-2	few	CASVGQRYTGELFF	TGTGCCAGCGTTGGGCAAAGGTACACCGGGGAGCTGTTTTTT
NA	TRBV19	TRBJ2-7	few	CASSIPNKEPYEQYF	TGTGCCAGTAGTATTCCCAATAAAGAGCCCTACGAGCAGTACTTC
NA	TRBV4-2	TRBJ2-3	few	CASSRRGTDDTQYF	TGTGCCAGCAGCCGGAGAGGCACGGATGATACGCAGTATTTT
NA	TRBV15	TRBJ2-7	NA	CATSNALGEQYF	TGTGCCACCAGCAACGCGCTAGGCGAGCAGTACTTC
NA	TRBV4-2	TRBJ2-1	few	CASSQFSVYLTGDEQFF	TGTGCCAGCAGCCAATTTAGCGTTTACCTTACCGGGGATGAGCAGTTCTTC
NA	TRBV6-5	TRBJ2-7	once	CASSYSAQTLYEQYF	TGTGCCAGCAGTTACTCGGCACAGACCCTTTACGAGCAGTACTTC
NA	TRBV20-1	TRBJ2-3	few	CSAVGATGTDTQYF	TGCAGTGCTGTCGGAGCGACCGGCACAGATACGCAGTATTTT
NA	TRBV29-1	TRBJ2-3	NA	CSVIPLTSTDTQYF	TGCAGCGTTATACCCTTAACCTCGACAGATACGCAGTATTTT
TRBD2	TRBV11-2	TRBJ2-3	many	CASSFEAGGRPDTQYF	TGTGCCAGCAGCTTCGAAGCGGGGGGGCGACCAGATACGCAGTATTTT
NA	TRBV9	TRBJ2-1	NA	CASSVDIRAGYNEQFF	TGTGCCAGCAGCGTAGACATAAGGGCCGGCTACAATGAGCAGTTCTTC
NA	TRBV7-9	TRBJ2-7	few	CASSKPTGSGEQYF	TGTGCCAGCAGCAAACCGACGGGGTCTGGCGAGCAGTACTTC
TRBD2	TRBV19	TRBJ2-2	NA	CASNGGGAWNTWELFF	TGTGCCTCAAACGGCGGGGGGGCCTGGAACACCTGGGAGCTGTTTTTT
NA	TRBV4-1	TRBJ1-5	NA	CASSQDGGDSNQPQHF	TGCGCCAGCAGCCAAGATGGGGGCGATAGCAATCAGCCCCAGCATTTT
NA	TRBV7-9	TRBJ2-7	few	CASSNRAIDEQYF	TGTGCCAGCAGCAACAGGGCGATCGACGAGCAGTACTTC
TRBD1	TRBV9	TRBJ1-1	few	CASSDRGRSTEAFF	TGTGCCAGCAGCGACAGGGGGAGGTCCACTGAAGCTTTCTTT
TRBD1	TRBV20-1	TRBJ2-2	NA	CSARQGAVGELFF	TGCAGTGCTAGACAGGGGGCAGTCGGGGAGCTGTTTTTT
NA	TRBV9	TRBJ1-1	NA	CASSVAGANTEAFF	TGTGCCAGCAGCGTGGCAGGGGCGAACACTGAAGCTTTCTTT
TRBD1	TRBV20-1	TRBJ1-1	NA	CSARDRIRQGASNTEAFF	TGCAGTGCTAGAGATCGGATAAGACAGGGGGCGTCGAACACTGAAGCTTTCTTT
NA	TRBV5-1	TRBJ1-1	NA	CASSLDSPTEAFF	TGCGCCAGCAGCTTGGATTCACCCACTGAAGCTTTCTTT
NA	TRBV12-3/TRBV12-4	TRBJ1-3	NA	CASSAVPIGNTIYF	TGTGCCAGCAGTGCGGTGCCCATCGGAAACACCATATATTTT
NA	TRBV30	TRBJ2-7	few	CAWRSGTYEQYF	TGTGCCTGGAGGAGCGGAACCTACGAGCAGTACTTC
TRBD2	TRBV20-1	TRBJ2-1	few	CSASGTTAFF	TGCAGTGCTTCCGGGACTACAGCATTCTTC
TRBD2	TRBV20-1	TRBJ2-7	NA	CSASITSGGHYEQYF	TGCAGTGCTTCCATCACTAGCGGGGGCCATTACGAGCAGTACTTC
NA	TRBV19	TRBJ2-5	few	CASSEGGRKETQYF	TGTGCCAGTAGTGAAGGGGGGCGGAAAGAGACCCAGTACTTC
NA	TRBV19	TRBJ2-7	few	CASSIAFSGTSYEQYF	TGTGCCAGTAGTATCGCCTTTTCCGGGACCTCCTACGAGCAGTACTTC
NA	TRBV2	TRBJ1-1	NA	CASSWDRNRAFF	TGTGCCAGCAGCTGGGACCGAAATCGAGCTTTCTTT
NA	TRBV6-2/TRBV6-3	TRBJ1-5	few	CASKVGNQPQHF	TGTGCCAGCAAAGTTGGCAATCAGCCCCAGCATTTT
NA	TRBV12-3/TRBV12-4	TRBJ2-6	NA	CASSFSSGANVLTF	TGTGCCAGCAGTTTTTCAAGTGGGGCCAACGTCCTGACTTTC
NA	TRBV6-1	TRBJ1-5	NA	CASNQEGGAGQPQHF	TGTGCCAGCAACCAGGAGGGGGGGGCAGGCCAGCCCCAGCATTTT